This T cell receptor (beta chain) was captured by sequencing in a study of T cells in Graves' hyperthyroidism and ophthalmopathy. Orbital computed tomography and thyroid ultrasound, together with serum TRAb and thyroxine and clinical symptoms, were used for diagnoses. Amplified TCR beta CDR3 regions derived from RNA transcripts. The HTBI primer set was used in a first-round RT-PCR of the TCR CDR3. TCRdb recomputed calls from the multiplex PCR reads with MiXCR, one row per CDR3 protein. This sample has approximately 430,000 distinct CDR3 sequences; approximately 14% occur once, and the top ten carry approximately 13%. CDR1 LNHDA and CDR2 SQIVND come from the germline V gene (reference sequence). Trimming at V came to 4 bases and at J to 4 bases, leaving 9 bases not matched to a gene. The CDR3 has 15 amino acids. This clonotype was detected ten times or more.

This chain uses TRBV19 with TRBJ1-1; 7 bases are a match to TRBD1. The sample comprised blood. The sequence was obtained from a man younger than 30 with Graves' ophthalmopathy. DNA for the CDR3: TGTGCCAGTAGTACCAGGGAGAGGGGGCGCACTGAAGCTTTCTTT. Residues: CASSTRERGRTEAFF.